Below are 28 T cell receptor beta chains sequenced from a single sample in a study of cytomegalovirus exposure and HLA in healthy donors. The PCR made use of 60 Vbeta and 13 Jbeta primers. Libraries were prepared by immunoSEQ multiplex PCR; TCRdb keeps only in-frame clonotypes and omits some of them. The data show over 80,000 clones, with around three quarters seen just once and just over 3% held by the top ten. What was sequenced was PBMCs. Receptors were obtained from a man aged 35-49 years in good health and CMV-seronegative.

This clone was picked up a small number of times. The chain is built from TRBV15 and TRBJ1-5; D call uncertain. V lost 1 base and J 5 bases, leaving 12 bases between the germline ends. Germline V lookup: CDR1 LNHNV, CDR2 YYDKDF (reference sequence). The CDR3 is 15 residues long. The CDR3: CATSRGRLADQPQHF. In DNA form, the CDR3 reads TGTGCCACCAGCAGAGGACGGCTAGCGGATCAGCCCCAGCATTTT.

The rearrangement links TRBV27 to TRBJ2-1, with TRBD1 identical over 9 bases. V lost 5 bases, J lost 10 bases, and 15 bases stayed unmatched. Germline CDR1 reads MNHEY; CDR2 reads SMNVEV (reference sequence). The CDR3 spans 16 residues. The CDR3 sequence: CASSVGPGQGINEQFF. CDR3 in DNA: TGTGCCAGCAGTGTAGGGCCGGGACAGGGAATCAACGAGCAGTTCTTC.

J is TRBJ2-3 and V is TRBV12-5, with TRBD1 identical over 8 bases. Germline V gene lookup returns CDR1 LGHNT and CDR2 FRNRAP. This CDR3 is built from 16 residues. V was pared by 0 bases and J by 2 bases, with 4 bases of the junction left unmatched. CDR3 sequence reads: CASGLVGTGATDTQYF. Written as DNA, the CDR3 is TGTGCTAGTGGTTTGGTCGGGACAGGAGCCACAGATACGCAGTATTTT.

This clone occurred once. The J gene is TRBJ1-4, the V gene TRBV11-2; 8 positions agree with TRBD1. Germline loops: CDR1 SGHAT, CDR2 FQNNGV. There are 14 residues in the CDR3. V shed 5 bases, J shed 5 bases, and the junction held 4 bases outside the gene matches. The CDR3 is CASSDRDRNEKLFF. CDR3 DNA sequence: TGTGCCAGCAGCGACAGGGACAGGAATGAAAAACTGTTTTTT.

The J gene is TRBJ2-1, the V gene TRBV9; TRBD2 is a possible D gene (6 bases). Germline V CDR1 and CDR2: SGDLS, YYNGEE. This CDR3 has 16 amino acids. The V end was cut by 0 bases, the J end by 7 bases, with 17 bases between. The CDR3 DNA sequence: TGTGCCAGCAGCGTAGCCCCCGGCGGGGCGATGAATGAGCAGTTCTTC. Its protein is CASSVAPGGAMNEQFF.

The genes are TRBV5-3 and TRBJ2-7; 8 bases match TRBD1. TRBV5-3 is designated an ORF whose function remains uncertain. This CDR3 has 16 residues. The J segment lost 3 bases and the V segment lost 4 bases, leaving 12 bases of the junction unmatched. The CDR3, as DNA: TGTGCCAGAAGCCCGTTTACCGACAGGGGTTGCTACGAGCAGTACTTC. Translation: CARSPFTDRGCYEQYF.

J is TRBJ2-3 and V is TRBV9; D is perhaps TRBD2 (7 bases). Germline-derived CDR1 and CDR2 are SGDLS and YYNGEE. Between the trimmed V and J ends, which lost 5 bases and 2 bases, there was a span of 12 bases. The length of the CDR3 is 14 residues. CDR3 region: CASRGGAVTDTQYF. DNA for the CDR3: TGTGCCAGCAGAGGGGGGGCCGTCACAGATACGCAGTATTTT. Together with reference TRBV9 and TRBJ2-3, the CDR3 gives the full variable domain: DSGVTQTPKHLITATGQRVTLRCSPRSGDLSVYWYQQSLDQGLQFLIQYYNGEERAKGNILERFSAQQFPDLHSELNLSSLELGDSALYFCASRGGAVTDTQYFGPGTRLTVL.

The chain carries TRBV19 and TRBJ2-4, with TRBD2 matching 15 bases. The V gene's germline CDR1 is LNHDA and CDR2 SQIVND (reference sequence). This CDR3 has 17 residues. V gave up 4 bases and J gave up 6 bases; unmatched junction bases: 7. DNA of the CDR3: TGTGCCAGTAGTACGCGGACTAGCGGGGGGGCTGGAAACATTCAGTACTTC. It translates to CASSTRTSGGAGNIQYF.

This clone has just a few counts. The V and J genes are TRBV6-5 and TRBJ1-1; the D is unclear. The CDR3 totals 14 residues. Trimming stripped 5 bases from V and 1 base from J, with 11 bases between. CDR1 and CDR2 (germline): MNHEY, SVGAGI. This chain's CDR3 is CASSPVRRNTEAFF. CDR3 nucleotide sequence: TGTGCCAGCAGTCCCGTAAGGAGGAACACTGAAGCTTTCTTT.

The chain combines TRBV9 with TRBJ1-2, with TRBD1 matching 7 bases. CDR1 SGDLS and CDR2 YYNGEE come from the germline V gene. The J segment lost 2 bases and the V segment lost 3 bases, leaving 4 bases of the junction unmatched. The CDR3 sequence is 14 residues long. CDR3 loop: CASSATGQNYGYTF. CDR3 coding DNA: TGTGCCAGCAGCGCCACGGGACAGAACTATGGCTACACCTTC.

The genes are TRBV7-9 and TRBJ1-6, with D uncertain. Germline CDR1 is SEHNR and CDR2 is FQNEAQ (reference sequence). CDR3 length: 15 residues. The V end was cut by 2 bases, the J end by 10 bases, with 15 bases between. The CDR3 is CASSLRGSEGSPLHF. The CDR3 DNA is TGTGCCAGCAGCTTACGCGGGAGCGAAGGGTCACCCCTCCACTTT.

This chain joins TRBV5-6 and TRBJ2-6; D not certain. The CDR3 covers 18 residues. V shed 0 bases and J shed 0 bases, with 13 bases lying between them. Germline CDR1 is SGHDT and CDR2 is YYEEEE. For the CDR3, the DNA is TGTGCCAGCAGCTTGGGTGGGCTATACCTCTCTGGGGCCAACGTCCTGACTTTC. It is translated as CASSLGGLYLSGANVLTF.

The chain joins TRBV4-2 to TRBJ2-3; TRBD2 agrees at 11 bases. Losses at the gene ends were 3 bases for V and 3 bases for J; bases not matched to a gene: 8. This CDR3 spans 17 amino acids. The germline V gene encodes CDR1 LGHNA and CDR2 YNFKEQ. This chain's CDR3 is CASSQPSGGRETDTQYF. As DNA, the CDR3 is TGTGCCAGCAGCCAGCCTAGCGGGGGGAGGGAAACAGATACGCAGTATTTT.

The chain uses TRBV29-1 and TRBJ2-7, with a tentative D call TRBD1 (6 bases). Deletions cut 7 bases from V and 4 bases from J, with 23 bases between. Looked up from germline, CDR1 is SQVTM and CDR2 is ANQGSEA. CDR3 size: 15 residues. In DNA, the CDR3 is TGCAGCGCCCTCCCATCGGCAGGGGTTACTTACGAGCAGTACTTC. The encoded protein is CSALPSAGVTYEQYF.

The chain carries TRBV27 and TRBJ1-3, with D perhaps matching TRBD1 (6 bases). The germline gives CDR1 MNHEY, CDR2 SMNVEV (reference sequence). The CDR3 length is 14 residues. Trimming removed 6 bases from V and 4 bases from J, with 13 bases in between. CDR3 amino acids: CASSQDRSGNTIYF. For the CDR3, the DNA is TGTGCCAGCAGCCAGGACAGATCGGGAAACACCATATATTTT.

This clone was seen only a few times. This sequence joins TRBV30 and TRBJ2-3; no clear D. Germline V lookup: CDR1 GTSNPN, CDR2 SVGIG (reference sequence). The CDR3 runs 12 residues. V lost 0 bases to trimming and J lost 5 bases, with 6 bases between them. CDR3 DNA: TGTGCCTGGAGTGTCGTTATAGATACGCAGTATTTT. Residues: CAWSVVIDTQYF.

This clone was seen a single time. The CDR3 reads CASSLNGDSPRGYTF. The CDR3 DNA reads as TGTGCCAGCAGCTTAAATGGTGACTCCCCTAGAGGCTACACCTTC. The V and J genes are TRBV11-1 and TRBJ1-2; no firm D call. The germline gives CDR1 SGHAT, CDR2 FQDESV (reference sequence). The CDR3 sequence is 15 residues long. V was shortened by 2 bases and J by 8 bases, with 18 bases between the two germline ends.

V usage is TRBV6-6 and J usage is TRBJ1-4; perhaps TRBD1 as D (5 bases). This CDR3 region has 13 residues. Germline CDR1 reads MNHNY; CDR2 reads SVGAGI (reference sequence). V dropped 4 bases and J dropped 8 bases, with 11 bases sitting between them. The CDR3 coding sequence is TGTGCCAGCAGTTGGGGGGTAGGCGAAAAACTGTTTTTT. Translated, it gives CASSWGVGEKLFF.

This chain uses TRBV27 with TRBJ2-5, with 7 bases aligning to TRBD1. Judging by the DNA end, TRBJ2-7 fits better; the J call may be wrong. The germline V gene encodes CDR1 MNHEY and CDR2 SMNVEV (reference sequence). The CDR3 sequence is 13 residues long. This CDR3 reads CASRLTGTYEQYF. DNA for the CDR3: TGTGCCAGCAGATTGACAGGGACCTACGAGCAGTACTTC.

The chain joins TRBV28 to TRBJ1-2; a possible D gene is TRBD1 (6 bases). The germline CDR1 and CDR2 sequences are MDHEN and SYDVKM. Trimming removed 3 bases from V and 3 bases from J, with 11 bases in between. The CDR3 length is 14 residues. The CDR3 sequence: CASSLDSSYYGYTF. The DNA for the CDR3 is TGTGCCAGCAGTTTGGACAGCTCCTACTATGGCTACACCTTC.

In this sample, this clone turned up once. The chain links TRBV6-5 to TRBJ2-2; 7 bases line up with TRBD1. Germline-derived CDR1 and CDR2 are MNHEY and SVGAGI. The V segment lost 1 base and the J segment 2 bases; nucleotides outside the gene matches: 4. CDR3 size: 16 residues. CDR3 nucleotides: TGTGCCAGCAGTTACTGGTCAGGGGGAAACACCGGGGAGCTGTTTTTT. It specifies CASSYWSGGNTGELFF.

This chain links TRBV5-1 with TRBJ2-2; TRBD2 aligns across 7 bases. This CDR3 spans 15 amino acids. The V and J ends lost 0 bases and 6 bases, in that order; junction bases with no gene match: 5. Germline CDR1 SGHRS, CDR2 YFSETQ. The CDR3 region is CASSLAGLGAGELFF. The CDR3 DNA reads TGCGCCAGCAGCTTGGCAGGACTAGGGGCCGGGGAGCTGTTTTTT.

This sequence joins TRBV19 and TRBJ2-2; D remains ambiguous. CDR1 and CDR2 (germline): LNHDA, SQIVND (reference sequence). The CDR3 has 12 residues. With 3 bases removed from V and 6 bases from J, the gap between germline ends came to 5 bases. The CDR3 spells CASSIRAGELFF. The CDR3 nucleotides read TGTGCCAGTAGTATCCGGGCCGGGGAGCTGTTTTTT.

This clone has more than one count but fewer than ten. V and J are TRBV7-2 and TRBJ2-5; D is possibly TRBD2 (7 bases). Germline V gene data show CDR1 as SGHTA and CDR2 as FQGNSA. This CDR3 has 14 residues. The ends were cut back, 0 bases at V and 7 bases at J, with 12 bases in the middle. Here the CDR3 DNA reads TGTGCCAGCAGCTTAGCGCAGGGGAGGGCGACCCAGTACTTC. This codes for CASSLAQGRATQYF.

This chain connects TRBV4-3 to TRBJ1-2; TRBD1 matches at 10 bases. The CDR3 is 16 amino acids. Germline V gives CDR1 LGHNA, CDR2 YSLEER. The V segment lost 0 bases and the J segment 6 bases; nucleotides outside the gene matches: 7. The CDR3 protein is CASSQDAGQGSDGYTF. CDR3 nucleotide sequence: TGCGCCAGCAGCCAAGATGCGGGACAGGGGTCTGATGGCTACACCTTC.

This chain links TRBV7-9 with TRBJ2-5; TRBD1 matches at 9 bases. With V trimmed by 5 bases and J by 5 bases, 12 bases remained unmatched. CDR3 length: 16 amino acids. Germline lookup yields CDR1 SEHNR and CDR2 FQNEAQ (reference sequence). The CDR3: CASSERELGQGETQYF. The CDR3 DNA reads TGTGCCAGCAGCGAAAGGGAATTAGGACAGGGGGAGACCCAGTACTTC. Filled out from reference TRBV7-9 and TRBJ2-5, the complete variable domain reads DTGVSQNPRHKITKRGQNVTFRCDPISEHNRLYWYRQTLGQGPEFLTYFQNEAQLEKSRLLSDRFSAERPKGSFSTLEIQRTEQGDSAMYLCASSERELGQGETQYFGPGTRLLVL.

This clone occurred a few times. V is TRBV7-2 and J is TRBJ2-1; 9 bases align to TRBD2. The trim removed 1 base at V and 3 bases at J, leaving 7 bases unmatched. The CDR3 totals 17 residues. Germline lookup yields CDR1 SGHTA and CDR2 FQGNSA. This CDR3 is CASSLVGGGAVYNEQFF. The CDR3 nucleotides are TGTGCCAGCAGCTTAGTCGGCGGGGGGGCCGTCTACAATGAGCAGTTCTTC.

This clone was counted a few times. The rearrangement joins TRBV6-4 to TRBJ2-1; the match to TRBD2 covers 9 bases. Germline lookup yields CDR1 MRHNA and CDR2 SNTAGT. The CDR3 sequence is 15 residues long. The V segment lost 0 bases and the J segment 10 bases; nucleotides outside the gene matches: 7. The CDR3 spells CASSDSASGAVEQFF. For the CDR3, the DNA is TGTGCCAGCAGTGACTCGGCTAGCGGGGCAGTCGAGCAGTTCTTC.